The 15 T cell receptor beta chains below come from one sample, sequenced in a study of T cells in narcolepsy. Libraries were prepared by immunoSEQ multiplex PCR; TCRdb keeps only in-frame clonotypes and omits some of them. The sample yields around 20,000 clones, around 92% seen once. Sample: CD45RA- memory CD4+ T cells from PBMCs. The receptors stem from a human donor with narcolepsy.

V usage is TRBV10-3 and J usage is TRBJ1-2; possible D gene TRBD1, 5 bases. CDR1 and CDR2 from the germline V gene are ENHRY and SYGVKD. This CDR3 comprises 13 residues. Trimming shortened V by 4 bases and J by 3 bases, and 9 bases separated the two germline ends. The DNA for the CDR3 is TGTGCCATCAGTGGACAGACGGACTATGGCTACACCTTC. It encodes CAISGQTDYGYTF.

Here the CDR3 reads CASSDGPGTGAHEQYF. As DNA, the CDR3 is TGTGCCAGTAGTGATGGTCCCGGGACAGGGGCCCACGAGCAGTACTTC. This rearrangement joins TRBV19 to TRBJ2-7; 10 bases are a match to TRBD1. CDR1 is LNHDA, CDR2 SQIVND, per germline (reference sequence). The trim removed 5 bases at V and 5 bases at J, leaving 12 bases unmatched. The CDR3 is 16 residues long.

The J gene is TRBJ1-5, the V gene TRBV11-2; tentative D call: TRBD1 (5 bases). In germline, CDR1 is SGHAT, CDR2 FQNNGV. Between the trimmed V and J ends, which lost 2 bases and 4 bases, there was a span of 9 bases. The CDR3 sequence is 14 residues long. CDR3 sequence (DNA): TGTGCCAGCAGCTTACGGGACCGTAATCAGCCCCAGCATTTT. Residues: CASSLRDRNQPQHF.

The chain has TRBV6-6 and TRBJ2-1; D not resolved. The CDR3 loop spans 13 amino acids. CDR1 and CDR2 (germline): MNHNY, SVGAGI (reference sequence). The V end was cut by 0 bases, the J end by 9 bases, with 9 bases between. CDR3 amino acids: CASSYSGRPEQFF. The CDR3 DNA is TGTGCCAGCAGTTACTCCGGCAGGCCTGAGCAGTTCTTC.

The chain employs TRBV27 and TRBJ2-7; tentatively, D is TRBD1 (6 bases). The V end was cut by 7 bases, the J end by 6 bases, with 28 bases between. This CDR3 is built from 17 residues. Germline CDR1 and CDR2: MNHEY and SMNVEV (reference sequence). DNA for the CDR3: TGTGCCAGCAACCCGATCCGGGACATTGGCATAGGCATCGAGCAGTACTTC. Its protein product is CASNPIRDIGIGIEQYF.

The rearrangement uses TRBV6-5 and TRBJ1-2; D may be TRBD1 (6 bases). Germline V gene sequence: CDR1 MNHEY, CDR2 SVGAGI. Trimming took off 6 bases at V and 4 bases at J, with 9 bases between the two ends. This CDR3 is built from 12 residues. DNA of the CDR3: TGTGCCAGCAGGGACAGCTTCTATGGCTACACCTTC. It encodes CASRDSFYGYTF.

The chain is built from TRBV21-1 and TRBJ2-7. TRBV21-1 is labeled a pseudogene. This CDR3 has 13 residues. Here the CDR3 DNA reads TGTGCCAGCAGCAAAAGGGGGGACTACGAGCAGTACTTC. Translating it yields CASSKRGDYEQYF.

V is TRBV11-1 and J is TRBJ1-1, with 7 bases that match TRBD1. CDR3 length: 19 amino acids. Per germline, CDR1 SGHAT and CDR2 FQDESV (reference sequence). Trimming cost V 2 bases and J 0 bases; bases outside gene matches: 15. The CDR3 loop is CASSLNLPGGIWMNTEAFF. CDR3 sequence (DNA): TGTGCCAGCAGCTTAAACCTGCCAGGGGGAATATGGATGAACACTGAAGCTTTCTTT.

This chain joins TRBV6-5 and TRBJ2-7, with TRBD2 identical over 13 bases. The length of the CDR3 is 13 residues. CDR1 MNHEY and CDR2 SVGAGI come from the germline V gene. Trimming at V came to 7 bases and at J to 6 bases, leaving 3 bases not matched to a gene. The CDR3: CASTGTSGIEQYF. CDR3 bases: TGTGCCAGCACCGGGACTAGCGGGATCGAGCAGTACTTC.

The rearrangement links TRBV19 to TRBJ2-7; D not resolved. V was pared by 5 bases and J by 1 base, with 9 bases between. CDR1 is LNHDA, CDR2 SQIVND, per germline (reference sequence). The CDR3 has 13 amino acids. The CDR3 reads CASSPTGSYEQYF. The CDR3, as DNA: TGTGCCAGTAGTCCCACGGGTTCCTACGAGCAGTACTTC.

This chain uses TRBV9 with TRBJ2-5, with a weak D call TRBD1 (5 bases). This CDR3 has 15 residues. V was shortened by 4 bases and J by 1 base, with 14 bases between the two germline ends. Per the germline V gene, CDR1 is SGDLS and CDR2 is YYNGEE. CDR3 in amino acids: CASSPRQSPQETQYF. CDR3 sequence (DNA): TGTGCCAGCAGCCCCCGACAGAGCCCCCAAGAGACCCAGTACTTC.

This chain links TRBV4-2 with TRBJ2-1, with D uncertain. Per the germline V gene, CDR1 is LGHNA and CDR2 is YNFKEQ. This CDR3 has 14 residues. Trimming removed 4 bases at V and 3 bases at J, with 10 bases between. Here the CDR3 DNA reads TGTGCCAGCAGCCCACTGGGTCGCTACAATGAGCAGTTCTTC. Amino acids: CASSPLGRYNEQFF.

In nucleotides, the CDR3 is TGTGCCAGCAGCTTAGAGGGTCCAGGGCTTGACTACGAGCAGTACTTC. It is translated as CASSLEGPGLDYEQYF. This chain connects TRBV7-8 to TRBJ2-7; maybe TRBD1 (5 bases). Germline V gene sequence: CDR1 SGHVS, CDR2 FQNEAQ. The CDR3 is 16 amino acids. Trimming took 1 base from V and 3 from J, leaving 16 bases between them.

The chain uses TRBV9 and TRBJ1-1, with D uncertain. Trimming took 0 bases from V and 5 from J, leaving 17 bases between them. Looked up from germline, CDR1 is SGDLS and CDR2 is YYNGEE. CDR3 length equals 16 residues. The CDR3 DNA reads TGTGCCAGCAGCGTAGACCCAGTGGGTGGGCTGACTGAAGCTTTCTTT. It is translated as CASSVDPVGGLTEAFF. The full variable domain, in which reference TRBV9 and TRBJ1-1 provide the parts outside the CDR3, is DSGVTQTPKHLITATGQRVTLRCSPRSGDLSVYWYQQSLDQGLQFLIQYYNGEERAKGNILERFSAQQFPDLHSELNLSSLELGDSALYFCASSVDPVGGLTEAFFGQGTRLTVV.

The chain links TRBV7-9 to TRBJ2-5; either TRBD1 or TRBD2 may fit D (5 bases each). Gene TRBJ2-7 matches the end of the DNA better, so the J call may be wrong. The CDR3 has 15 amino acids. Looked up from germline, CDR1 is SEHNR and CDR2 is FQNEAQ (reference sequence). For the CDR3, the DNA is TGTGCCAGCAGCTTAGTTTCAGGGAGAGCCTACGAGCAGTACTTC. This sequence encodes CASSLVSGRAYEQYF.